This TCR beta chain was sequenced during a study of blood T cell repertoires in COVID-19. With 0 bases removed from V and 9 bases from J, the gap between germline ends came to 13 bases. CDR3 length equals 14 residues. Germline values: CDR1 KGHSH, CDR2 LQKENI. In the authors' workflow: Reference gene primers were amplified, and this amplification served to estimate nucleated cell counts. TCRdb's copy holds only in-frame clones and misses some; the assay was immunoSEQ multiplex PCR. That table furnishes V, J and clone size, whereas the DNA furnished D and trimming. The table includes some 56,000 clones, roughly 80% detected once.

Sequences were obtained from peripheral blood. This TCR derives from a woman older than 75 with acute or convalescent COVID-19. V and J are TRBV18 and TRBJ2-3, with unresolved D. CDR3 loop: CASSPPSIVETQYF. For the CDR3, the DNA is TGTGCCAGCTCACCACCATCCATCGTGGAGACGCAGTATTTT.